The rows below give T cell receptor beta chains drawn from one sample of a study of shared clonotypes between healthy human individuals. Some clones are missing from TCRdb's copy, which holds only in-frame ones; the method was immunoSEQ multiplex PCR. This table has over a million clones, around 78% appearing once. The sequenced sample was memory CD4+ T cells from PBMCs. These receptors were obtained from a man in his late teens or twenties in good health. Some clones in this sample may be carry-over from other donors' samples. Each CDR3 is given with its conserved first and last residue. D genes are given only for firm matches. The listing skips clone size in some rows; elsewhere it reads once, few, many or a size class.

D	J	size	V	CDR3	DNA
.	TRBJ1-5	once	TRBV6-1	CASSEQRWVQPQHF	TGTGCCAGCAGTGAACAGCGTTGGGTCCAGCCCCAGCATTTT
TRBD1	TRBJ2-7	few	TRBV7-6	CASSLDAGQGYEQYF	TGTGCCAGCAGCTTAGATGCGGGACAGGGCTACGAGCAGTACTTC
.	TRBJ1-3	.	TRBV6-5	CASSSYRAGNTIYF	TGTGCCAGCAGTTCGTACAGAGCTGGAAACACCATATATTTT
.	TRBJ1-1	.	TRBV19	CASSIIGGGAFF	TGTGCCAGTAGTATAATCGGGGGAGGAGCTTTCTTT
.	TRBJ1-4	.	TRBV6-1	CASRLRGTNEKLFF	TGTGCCAGCAGACTACGGGGGACTAATGAAAAACTGTTTTTT
TRBD1	TRBJ1-4	.	TRBV28	CASSSGQDLEKLFF	TGTGCCAGCAGTTCGGGACAGGACCTTGAAAAACTGTTTTTT
TRBD2	TRBJ2-4	.	TRBV28	CASRPVTSGRARDKNIQYF	TGTGCCAGCAGACCGGTGACTAGCGGGAGGGCCCGGGACAAAAACATTCAGTACTTC
.	TRBJ1-3	few	TRBV2	CASSSKNTIYF	TGTGCCAGCAGTTCAAAGAACACCATATATTTT
TRBD2	TRBJ2-1	.	TRBV5-1	CASSLFGTRNEQFF	TGCGCCAGCAGCTTGTTCGGGACTAGAAATGAGCAGTTCTTC
.	TRBJ2-3	.	TRBV5-1	CASSLVGPPNTQYF	TGCGCCAGCAGCTTGGTGGGTCCGCCGAATACGCAGTATTTT
.	TRBJ2-7	.	TRBV14	CASSFTGTTGEQYF	TGTGCCAGCAGCTTTACCGGGACCACGGGCGAGCAGTACTTC
.	TRBJ1-3	.	TRBV30	CAWSVGKGGNTIYF	TGTGCCTGGAGTGTGGGCAAGGGTGGAAACACCATATATTTT
.	TRBJ1-2	.	TRBV23-1	CASSSEENPNGYTF	TGCGCCAGCAGTTCTGAGGAGAACCCTAATGGCTACACCTTC
.	TRBJ2-7	.	TRBV25-1	CASALGAYEQYF	TGTGCCAGCGCTTTGGGCGCCTACGAGCAGTACTTC
.	TRBJ2-1	.	TRBV29-1	CSVGGAASLYNEQFF	TGCAGCGTGGGGGGCGCGGCTAGTCTGTACAATGAGCAGTTCTTC
.	TRBJ2-1	.	TRBV5-4	CASSAKTRDGEQFF	TGTGCCAGCAGCGCAAAGACACGGGATGGGGAGCAGTTCTTC
.	TRBJ1-2	once	TRBV2	CASRGRGGYTF	TGTGCCAGCAGAGGGCGCGGTGGCTACACCTTC
.	TRBJ2-7	few	TRBV28	CASSLLAGPSYEQYF	TGTGCCAGCAGTTTATTGGCAGGCCCTTCCTACGAGCAGTACTTC
TRBD2	TRBJ2-2	.	TRBV5-1	CASSLPPSGNTGELFF	TGCGCCAGCAGCTTGCCCCCTAGCGGAAACACCGGGGAGCTGTTTTTT
TRBD1	TRBJ2-1	.	TRBV2	CASSRDSGYNEQFF	TGTGCCAGCAGCCGGGACAGCGGCTACAATGAGCAGTTCTTC
.	TRBJ2-7	.	TRBV5-4	CASSLRDSYSEQYF	TGTGCCAGCAGCCTACGGGACTCTTACTCCGAGCAGTACTTC
.	TRBJ1-2	.	TRBV2	CASVGDAYGYTF	TGTGCCAGTGTCGGGGACGCCTATGGCTACACCTTC
TRBD2	TRBJ2-7	many	TRBV4-1	CASSPGLAGLHYEQYF	TGCGCCAGCAGCCCGGGACTAGCGGGGCTCCACTACGAGCAGTACTTC
TRBD1	TRBJ1-5	.	TRBV6-5	CASSSGTANSNQPQHF	TGTGCCAGCAGTTCCGGGACAGCAAATAGCAATCAGCCCCAGCATTTT
.	TRBJ1-5	few	TRBV28	CASTQGYQPQHF	TGTGCCAGCACGCAGGGTTATCAGCCCCAGCATTTT
.	TRBJ2-5	many	TRBV29-1	CSSGNQETQYF	TGCAGCTCCGGTAACCAAGAGACCCAGTACTTC
.	TRBJ1-1	.	TRBV6-6	CASEGYTEAFF	TGTGCCAGTGAGGGGTACACTGAAGCTTTCTTT
TRBD2	TRBJ2-1	.	TRBV28	CASRFSGSSYNEQFF	TGTGCCAGCAGGTTTAGCGGGAGCTCCTACAATGAGCAGTTCTTC
TRBD1	TRBJ1-5	few	TRBV7-8	CASSPQDRGSDQPQHF	TGTGCCAGCAGCCCCCAGGACAGGGGGAGCGATCAGCCCCAGCATTTT
TRBD1	TRBJ2-1	.	TRBV7-9	CASSAQGISYNEQFF	TGTGCCAGCAGCGCACAGGGGATCTCCTACAATGAGCAGTTCTTC
.	TRBJ2-7	.	TRBV5-1	CASSLNPIGGLYEQYF	TGCGCCAGCAGCTTGAATCCGATTGGGGGGCTCTACGAGCAGTACTTC
.	TRBJ2-5	few	TRBV2	CASTQGPQETQYF	TGTGCCAGCACACAGGGACCCCAAGAGACCCAGTACTTC
.	TRBJ1-1	.	TRBV4-1	CASSQGTQRGLNTEAFF	TGCGCCAGCAGCCAAGGGACTCAGAGGGGACTGAACACTGAAGCTTTCTTT
.	TRBJ1-1	.	TRBV11-2	CASSPEGTEAFF	TGTGCCAGCAGCCCAGAGGGTACTGAAGCTTTCTTT
.	TRBJ1-5	few	TRBV19	CASSSTINQPQHF	TGTGCCAGTAGCTCCACAATAAATCAGCCCCAGCATTTT
.	TRBJ2-7	.	TRBV6-5	CASSYSVHGYEQYF	TGTGCCAGCAGTTACAGTGTCCACGGTTACGAGCAGTACTTC
.	TRBJ2-1	.	TRBV18	CASSTGNEQFF	TGTGCCAGCTCAACGGGGAATGAGCAGTTCTTC
.	TRBJ1-1	.	TRBV7-2	CASSFTPNTEAFF	TGTGCCAGCAGCTTTACACCGAACACTGAAGCTTTCTTT
.	TRBJ2-2	few	TRBV9	CASSVYRDGTGELFF	TGTGCCAGCAGCGTATACAGGGACGGTACCGGGGAGCTGTTTTTT
TRBD2	TRBJ2-5	.	TRBV11-1	CASSLGTSGIPQETQYF	TGTGCCAGCAGCTTAGGGACTAGCGGGATCCCGCAAGAGACCCAGTACTTC
.	TRBJ2-7	once	TRBV9	CASSSAGASYEQYF	TGTGCCAGCAGCTCCGCCGGGGCCTCCTACGAGCAGTACTTC
TRBD2	TRBJ2-3	.	TRBV9	CASSPLTGGDTQYF	TGTGCCAGCAGCCCTTTAACGGGGGGAGATACGCAGTATTTT
TRBD1	TRBJ1-4	few	TRBV19	CASSPGTGKSNEKLFF	TGTGCCAGTAGTCCGGGGACAGGGAAATCTAATGAAAAACTGTTTTTT
TRBD1	TRBJ1-5	.	TRBV30	CAWSPTGTGGVQPQHF	TGTGCCTGGAGTCCAACCGGGACAGGGGGCGTTCAGCCCCAGCATTTT
.	TRBJ1-6	.	TRBV4-1	CASSQEAFQNSPLHF	TGCGCCAGCAGCCAAGAGGCTTTTCAAAATTCACCCCTCCACTTT
TRBD2	TRBJ2-2	.	TRBV30	CAWSKRLASAGELFF	TGTGCCTGGAGTAAAAGACTAGCGTCAGCCGGGGAGCTGTTTTTT
TRBD2	TRBJ2-7	.	TRBV5-1	CASSLVAGTYEQYF	TGCGCCAGCAGCTTGGTAGCGGGAACTTACGAGCAGTACTTC
.	TRBJ2-1	.	TRBV10-3	CAISESGNEQFF	TGTGCCATCAGTGAGTCCGGAAATGAGCAGTTCTTC
TRBD2	TRBJ2-1	many	TRBV4-1	CASSQDRAAGEWDEQFF	TGCGCCAGCAGCCAAGATCGGGCAGCGGGAGAATGGGATGAGCAGTTCTTC
.	TRBJ2-7	.	TRBV5-1	CASRRESYSYEQYF	TGCGCCAGCAGAAGGGAGTCCTACTCCTACGAGCAGTACTTC
.	TRBJ2-3	.	TRBV19	CASSPGRRSTDTQYF	TGTGCCAGTAGTCCGGGACGGCGGAGCACAGATACGCAGTATTTT
TRBD1	TRBJ2-7	.	TRBV5-1	CASSRQGTSYEQYF	TGCGCCAGCAGCAGACAGGGCACCTCCTACGAGCAGTACTTC
TRBD2	TRBJ2-7	.	TRBV5-6	CASSLSTSAVDEQYF	TGTGCCAGCAGCTTGTCGACTAGCGCGGTCGACGAGCAGTACTTC
.	TRBJ2-5	.	TRBV7-2	CASSLVRRETQYF	TGTGCCAGCAGCTTAGTGCGGAGGGAGACCCAGTACTTC